This T cell receptor (beta chain) was documented in a study of blood T cell repertoires in COVID-19. Individuals drawn from approximately 26 US areas were about 18 to 95 years old. Grouping used clinical history reported by participants in a survey and questionnaire. Each recovered donor of Cohort 3 presented with two negative PCRs, clearance, or symptom resolution. How the authors handled the data: Amplification of reference gene primers was used by the study to estimate nucleated cell counts. Sequenced by immunoSEQ multiplex PCR; TCRdb stores in-frame clones only, minus some. V, J and clone size reflect that table, while D and trimming were determined from the DNA. This sample carries over 200,000 clones, 70% to 90% of them seen once, and the ten largest clones take about 10%. Germline CDR1 reads KGHDR; CDR2 reads SFDVKD. The V gene lost 1 base and the J gene lost 10 bases, with 12 bases spanning the gap. The CDR3 spans 13 residues.

The genes are TRBV24-1 and TRBJ1-1; a possible D gene is TRBD1 (6 bases). The receptor was derived from a man aged 25-40 years who had recovered from COVID-19. Sample: PBMCs or T cells enriched from blood (not recorded which). CDR3 amino acids: CATSDFGTNSAFF. CDR3 bases: TGTGCCACCAGTGATTTTGGGACAAATTCAGCTTTCTTT.